This T cell receptor beta chain is from a study of blood T cell repertoires in COVID-19. Study-wide background: Collection of acute and convalescent COVID-19 samples took place in the United States, Italy and Spain. Nucleic acid was either cDNA or gDNA, and it came from T cells, B-cell-depleted T cells, or PBMCs.

Original data processing: For nucleated cells, counts were estimated from reference gene primer amplification. Using immunoSEQ multiplex PCR, the repertoire was profiled, and TCRdb retains in-frame clones only, with some absent. The DNA was the basis for D and trimming; V, J and clone size are from that table. The profile shows roughly 120,000 clones, more than 80% of them singletons. Germline CDR1 SGHTA, CDR2 FQGNSA. CDR3 size: 15 residues. V lost 0 bases, J lost 3 bases, and 12 bases lay in between. The chain combines TRBV7-2 with TRBJ2-7; D gene uncertain. Sequenced input: peripheral blood. This TCR was recovered from a middle-aged woman with acute or convalescent COVID-19. CDR3 bases: TGTGCCAGCAGCTTAGCCCCACTGGTAGACTACGAGCAGTACTTC. This encodes CASSLAPLVDYEQYF.